The 20 T cell receptor beta chains below come from one sample, sequenced in a study of T cells in localized non-small cell lung cancer. Assay: immunoSEQ multiplex PCR; the TCRdb copy retains only in-frame clones and omits some. The repertoire consists of under 60,000 clones, with roughly 85% occurring once and the leading ten covering 15% to 20%. This material consisted of peripheral blood, taken before any cancer treatment. The receptors originated from a male donor aged 60 or older with stage III squamous cell lung carcinoma.

The J gene is TRBJ1-1, the V gene TRBV18, with 7 bases matching TRBD1. Germline assignment: CDR1 KGHSH and CDR2 LQKENI. V lost 4 bases, J lost 3 bases, and 8 bases stayed unmatched. The CDR3 is made up of 15 amino acids. CDR3 in amino acids: CASSLSTGLDTEAFF. The CDR3 DNA reads as TGTGCCAGCTCACTATCGACAGGGCTAGACACTGAAGCTTTCTTT.

This clone was observed a few times. The chain recombines TRBV6-5 with TRBJ1-4; tentatively, D is TRBD1 (6 bases). Germline V lookup: CDR1 MNHEY, CDR2 SVGAGI. The CDR3 is 14 amino acids. The V gene lost 6 bases and the J gene lost 6 bases, with 14 bases spanning the gap. The CDR3 sequence is CASSRPGGDEKLFF. In DNA form, the CDR3 reads TGTGCCAGCAGCCGACCGGGGGGCGATGAAAAACTGTTTTTT.

The gene calls are TRBV11-2 and TRBJ2-3; D gene uncertain. Germline CDR1 is SGHAT and CDR2 is FQNNGV. V was shortened by 3 bases and J by 0 bases, with 10 bases between the two germline ends. CDR3 length equals 15 residues. The CDR3 coding sequence is TGTGCCAGCAGCTTTCATCCGGGCAGCACAGATACGCAGTATTTT. It specifies CASSFHPGSTDTQYF.

This clone is medium-sized. V and J are TRBV27 and TRBJ1-6; D call uncertain. V was pared by 5 bases and J by 5 bases, with 13 bases between. CDR1 and CDR2 from the germline V gene are MNHEY and SMNVEV (reference sequence). CDR3 length: 15 residues. The CDR3 reads CASSIGPAHNSPLHF. The CDR3 bases are TGTGCCAGCAGTATAGGACCGGCCCATAATTCACCCCTCCACTTT.

The V call is TRBV30, the J call TRBJ2-1; no clear D gene. Trimming stripped 1 base from V and 12 bases from J, with 16 bases between. CDR1 is GTSNPN, CDR2 SVGIG, per germline (reference sequence). CDR3 length: 13 amino acids. The CDR3 protein is CAWSATGVEVQFF. The CDR3 DNA sequence: TGTGCCTGGAGTGCAACTGGGGTAGAGGTGCAGTTCTTC.

The chain links TRBV30 to TRBJ2-7, with D possibly TRBD1 on 6 matching bases. The V gene lost 2 bases and the J gene lost 2 bases, with 7 bases spanning the gap. From germline, CDR1 is GTSNPN and CDR2 SVGIG (reference sequence). The CDR3 is 12 residues long. The CDR3 protein is CAWSRTAYEQYF. CDR3 bases: TGTGCCTGGAGTCGGACAGCCTACGAGCAGTACTTC.

The V gene is TRBV7-9, the J gene TRBJ2-7; 9 bases are a match to TRBD1. The CDR3 runs 15 residues. The germline V gene has CDR1 SEHNR and CDR2 FQNEAQ (reference sequence). V gave up 3 bases and J gave up 1 base; unmatched junction bases: 4. The CDR3 loop reads CASSFPGQGSYEQYF. CDR3 DNA: TGTGCCAGCAGCTTTCCGGGACAGGGTTCCTACGAGCAGTACTTC.

CDR3 bases: TGTGCCAGTAGTATCTCCAGCGGGAGAGCAGGTCTCGTCGGGTACGAGCAGTACTTC. This gives the protein CASSISSGRAGLVGYEQYF. The V gene is TRBV19, the J gene TRBJ2-7; 8 bases match TRBD2. V lost 3 bases and J lost 4; bases outside the gene matches: 20. The CDR3 has 19 residues. Germline V CDR1 and CDR2: LNHDA, SQIVND (reference sequence).

The chain joins TRBV6-5 to TRBJ2-3; 11 nucleotides agree with TRBD2. CDR1 is MNHEY, CDR2 SVGAGI, per germline. The CDR3 has 15 amino acids. V gave up 6 bases and J gave up 8 bases; unmatched junction bases: 10. The CDR3 is CASRPLAGGISTQYF. The CDR3, as DNA: TGTGCCAGCAGACCTTTAGCGGGAGGGATATCTACGCAGTATTTT.

The V call is TRBV4-2, the J call TRBJ2-3, with 8 positions matching TRBD1. J gave up 5 bases and V 5 bases, and 9 bases lay outside the gene matches. The CDR3 loop spans 15 amino acids. Germline loops: CDR1 LGHNA, CDR2 YNFKEQ. The CDR3: CASSAYRGAQDTQYF. For the CDR3, the DNA is TGTGCCAGCAGCGCATACAGGGGGGCCCAAGATACGCAGTATTTT.

This clone was seen once. V usage is TRBV19 and J usage is TRBJ2-1; 12 bases are a match to TRBD2. The V and J ends lost 4 bases and 2 bases, in that order; junction bases with no gene match: 12. The CDR3 is 19 amino acids. Per germline, CDR1 LNHDA and CDR2 SQIVND (reference sequence). Written as DNA, the CDR3 is TGTGCCAGTAGTAATGGACTAGCGGGACCCGAACGAGCCTACAATGAGCAGTTCTTC. Translation: CASSNGLAGPERAYNEQFF.

The J gene is TRBJ2-2, the V gene TRBV5-5; TRBD1 or TRBD2 may be the D gene (5 bases each). This CDR3 comprises 17 residues. The ends were cut back, 5 bases at V and 8 bases at J, with 25 bases in the middle. CDR1 is SGHKS, CDR2 YYEKEE, per germline (reference sequence). This CDR3 is CASSRLTSGAATGELFF. CDR3 coding DNA: TGTGCCAGCAGTAGACTAACCTCCGGGGCAGCCACGGGGGAGCTGTTTTTT.

The CDR3: CAINRGPETQYF. The CDR3 nucleotides read TGTGCCATTAACAGGGGGCCGGAGACCCAGTACTTC. The rearrangement joins TRBV7-3 to TRBJ2-5; 9 positions agree with TRBD1. The CDR3 spans 12 residues. The germline CDR1 and CDR2 sequences are SGHTA and FQGTGA. V shed 10 bases and J 5 bases; nucleotides not matched to a gene: 5. Supplemented by reference TRBV7-3 and TRBJ2-5, the full variable domain reads GAGVSQTPSNKVTEKGKYVELRCDPISGHTALYWYRQSLGQGPEFLIYFQGTGAADDSGLPNDRFFAVRPEGSVSTLKIQRTERGDSAVYLCAINRGPETQYFGPGTRLLVL.

The chain combines TRBV18 with TRBJ2-7; perhaps TRBD1 as D (6 bases). This CDR3 has 14 amino acids. The germline V and J ends were trimmed by 3 bases and 2 bases, with 11 bases remaining between them. Germline V gives CDR1 KGHSH, CDR2 LQKENI. The CDR3 spells CASSPTGTPYEQYF. CDR3 sequence (DNA): TGTGCCAGCTCACCGACAGGAACTCCCTACGAGCAGTACTTC.

This chain uses TRBV27 with TRBJ2-2; D is unresolved. Germline CDR1 MNHEY, CDR2 SMNVEV (reference sequence). The CDR3 consists of 15 residues. Trimming pared 2 bases from V and 1 base from J, leaving 8 bases between. CDR3 sequence: CASSLRLQNTGELFF. The CDR3 region has the DNA TGTGCCAGCAGTTTAAGACTCCAGAACACCGGGGAGCTGTTTTTT.

V usage is TRBV9 and J usage is TRBJ2-1; 8 nucleotides align to TRBD2. The CDR3 consists of 15 residues. The germline V gene encodes CDR1 SGDLS and CDR2 YYNGEE. J lost 9 bases, V lost 0 bases, and 8 bases had no gene match. CDR3 sequence reads: CASSVALAASTEQFF. The CDR3, as DNA: TGTGCCAGCAGCGTAGCACTAGCGGCGTCTACTGAGCAGTTCTTC.

This chain links TRBV5-1 with TRBJ2-2; 11 nucleotides agree with TRBD2. Trimming removed 3 bases from V and 4 bases from J; junction bases left unmatched: 11. This CDR3 region has 18 residues. The germline gives CDR1 SGHRS, CDR2 YFSETQ. The CDR3 DNA reads as TGCGCCAGCAGCTCGCAACCCTCTAGCGGGGGGACCACCGGGGAGCTGTTTTTT. This encodes CASSSQPSSGGTTGELFF.

This chain connects TRBV27 to TRBJ2-1; weak D call: TRBD1 (5 bases). The CDR3 is 12 residues long. CDR1 is MNHEY and CDR2 is SMNVEV in the germline V gene (reference sequence). The V end was cut by 10 bases, the J end by 7 bases, with 14 bases between. The CDR3 loop is CATWGRRNEQFF. The CDR3 region has the DNA TGTGCCACCTGGGGCCGAAGGAATGAGCAGTTCTTC.

This chain joins TRBV4-1 and TRBJ2-5, with a possible D match to TRBD2 (6 bases). V lost 7 bases, J lost 9 bases, and 15 bases lay in between. CDR1 is MGHRA, CDR2 YSYEKL, per germline. The CDR3 spans 12 residues. This chain's CDR3 is CASIGGDGAQYF. The CDR3 region has the DNA TGCGCCAGCATAGGAGGGGACGGGGCCCAGTACTTC.

This clone was seen once. The V gene is TRBV19, the J gene TRBJ2-5, with D possibly matching TRBD2 (6 bases). The CDR3 consists of 15 residues. Per germline, CDR1 LNHDA and CDR2 SQIVND (reference sequence). V lost 3 bases, J lost 3 bases, and 14 bases lay in between. CDR3 bases: TGTGCCAGTAGTATCACTAGCAGGGCCGAAGAGACCCAGTACTTC. Protein: CASSITSRAEETQYF.